The entry below describes one TCR beta chain. What it binds is unknown. The record originates from a study of T cell responses to AZD1222 COVID-19 vaccine. The study's findings and limits: Dominant at 160-218 and 743-854, vaccine-associated CD4 TCRs also spanned spike. In the spike-specific TCR repertoire, nearly half reportedly target unmutated variant regions.

The CDR3 totals 13 residues. The V gene lost 2 bases and the J gene lost 7 bases, with 9 bases spanning the gap. Germline CDR1 LGHDT, CDR2 YNNKEL (reference sequence). Sequencing used immunoSEQ multiplex PCR; TCRdb keeps in-frame clones, though not all of them. The table includes 70,000 to 90,000 clones, approximately 89% detected once. The sequence was obtained from an adult in good health. The material was peripheral blood, obtained on day 0 of AZD1222 vaccination. V usage is TRBV3-1 (or the pseudogene TRBV3-2) and J usage is TRBJ1-5; D remains unclear. The CDR3 region is CASSQWVGQPQHF. The CDR3 DNA reads TGTGCCAGCAGCCAATGGGTAGGGCAGCCCCAGCATTTT.